The 29 T cell receptor beta chains below were found in one sample sequenced in a study of siplizumab effects on memory and regulatory T cells. Clones were sequenced by immunoSEQ multiplex PCR, and TCRdb holds only the in-frame ones, with some missing. The data contain 100,000 or so clones, just over 90% of them singletons. The sample was non-Treg CD4+ T cells sorted from blood. These receptors originate from a human donor in good health.

The chain uses TRBV18 and TRBJ2-7; D may be TRBD1 (5 bases). From germline, CDR1 is KGHSH and CDR2 LQKENI. Trimming stripped 0 bases from V and 0 bases from J, with 6 bases between. The CDR3 totals 14 residues. CDR3 amino acids: CASSPPDTSYEQYF. In nucleotides, the CDR3 is TGTGCCAGCTCACCACCGGACACCTCCTACGAGCAGTACTTC.

This clone showed up just once. The chain uses TRBV10-3 and TRBJ1-2; TRBD1 aligns across 7 bases. Germline trimming cut 7 bases from V and 7 bases from J; bases unmatched to any gene: 6. Germline-derived CDR1 and CDR2 are ENHRY and SYGVKD. This CDR3 region has 12 residues. This CDR3 is CAITGDSFGYTF. CDR3 nucleotide sequence: TGTGCCATCACGGGGGACAGTTTTGGCTACACCTTC.

The V and J genes are TRBV6-6 and TRBJ1-4, with 8 bases aligning to TRBD1. Germline loops: CDR1 MNHNY, CDR2 SVGAGI (reference sequence). The CDR3 contains 15 residues. Trimming at V came to 8 bases and at J to 7 bases, leaving 12 bases not matched to a gene. This chain's CDR3 is CASLPQGAGFEKLFF. CDR3 DNA sequence: TGTGCCAGCCTACCCCAGGGGGCGGGTTTTGAAAAACTGTTTTTT.

The gene calls are TRBV25-1 and TRBJ1-3; D unclear. There are 14 residues in the CDR3. V dropped 7 bases and J dropped 0 bases, with 10 bases sitting between them. The germline CDR1 and CDR2 sequences are MGHDK and SYGVNS. CDR3 bases: TGTGCCAGCAAAGGGCCCCTCTCTGGAAACACCATATATTTT. It yields the protein CASKGPLSGNTIYF.

For the CDR3, the DNA is TGCTCTGTACCGACGAATGAAAAACTGTTTTTT. Translation: CSVPTNEKLFF. The gene calls are TRBV20-1 and TRBJ1-4; unclear D gene. The CDR3 runs 11 residues. In germline, CDR1 is DFQATT, CDR2 SNEGSKA (reference sequence).

V gene TRBV5-4 combines with J gene TRBJ2-5; no reliable D call. V lost 4 bases and J lost 4, with 11 bases in between. In germline, CDR1 is SGHNT, CDR2 YYREEE (reference sequence). The CDR3 is 13 residues long. CDR3 residues: CASSILRGETQYF. CDR3 sequence (DNA): TGTGCCAGCAGCATCCTACGTGGAGAGACCCAGTACTTC.

The chain couples TRBV7-9 to TRBJ2-5; D is uncertain. The ends were cut back, 5 bases at V and 5 bases at J, with 3 bases in the middle. This CDR3 is built from 10 residues. Germline CDR1 reads SEHNR; CDR2 reads FQNEAQ (reference sequence). The CDR3, as DNA: TGTGCCAGCAGCCATGAGACCCAGTACTTC. It specifies CASSHETQYF.

This chain links TRBV27 with TRBJ2-7; weak D call: TRBD1 (7 bases). The CDR3 runs 14 residues. V gave up 4 bases and J gave up 2 bases, with 12 bases separating them. Per the germline V gene, CDR1 is MNHEY and CDR2 is SMNVEV (reference sequence). The CDR3 nucleotides are TGTGCCAGCAGTTCCCGGGGGACAGCCTACGAGCAGTACTTC. This codes for CASSSRGTAYEQYF.

The chain recombines TRBV18 with TRBJ1-1; a possible D gene is TRBD1 (5 bases). The germline gives CDR1 KGHSH, CDR2 LQKENI. This CDR3 has 12 amino acids. Trimming cost V 3 bases and J 7 bases, with 9 bases left between them. CDR3 nucleotide sequence: TGTGCCAGCTCACCGGGGGGGGTTGAAGCTTTCTTT. Its protein product is CASSPGGVEAFF.

V gene TRBV21-1 combines with J gene TRBJ1-6. TRBV21-1 is given as a pseudogene. CDR3 length equals 14 residues. Written as DNA, the CDR3 is TGTGCCAGCAGCCAAGGCGAGGGGAATTCACCCCTCCACTTT. Translating gives CASSQGEGNSPLHF.

The rearrangement links TRBV4-2 to TRBJ1-2; D is possibly TRBD1 (5 bases). CDR1 and CDR2 (germline): LGHNA, YNFKEQ. The length of the CDR3 is 17 residues. Trimming took 0 bases from V and 0 from J, leaving 14 bases between them. The CDR3 reads CASSQERRGVANYGYTF. The DNA for the CDR3 is TGTGCCAGCAGCCAAGAGAGGCGGGGGGTAGCTAACTATGGCTACACCTTC.

Notes on this clone: This specimen includes other DNA sequences encoding the same CDR3. The genes are TRBV7-2 and TRBJ2-7; 7 bases line up with TRBD2. The CDR3 covers 15 residues. The ends lost 1 base at V and 0 bases at J; junction bases unmatched: 3. Germline lookup yields CDR1 SGHTA and CDR2 FQGNSA. CDR3 in amino acids: CASSLVSSGSYEQYF. DNA for the CDR3: TGTGCCAGCAGCTTAGTTTCTAGCGGCTCCTACGAGCAGTACTTC.

The J gene is TRBJ2-2, the V gene TRBV5-1, with 13 bases fitting TRBD2. Unmatched junction bases numbered 7, after V lost 4 bases and J lost 4 bases. This CDR3 comprises 17 residues. Germline V gives CDR1 SGHRS, CDR2 YFSETQ. The CDR3 nucleotides read TGCGCCAGCAGCCCGCCGGGACTAGCGGGGAGCACCGGGGAGCTGTTTTTT. Translation gives CASSPPGLAGSTGELFF.

The chain couples TRBV9 to TRBJ2-3; D is tentatively TRBD1 or TRBD2 (5 bases each). Germline V gene sequence: CDR1 SGDLS, CDR2 YYNGEE. Trimming took 1 base from V and 8 from J, leaving 14 bases between them. The CDR3 extends over 14 amino acids. CDR3 region: CASSVRDEVGTQYF. The CDR3 DNA is TGTGCCAGCAGCGTAAGGGACGAAGTAGGTACGCAGTATTTT.

The J gene is TRBJ1-6, the V gene TRBV10-3, with D unclear. V was shortened by 0 bases and J by 11 bases, with 11 bases between the two germline ends. Germline V lookup: CDR1 ENHRY, CDR2 SYGVKD. The CDR3 extends over 14 amino acids. The CDR3 coding sequence is TGTGCCATCAGTGAGTCCGACCTAGCAACACCCCTCCACTTT. Translated, it gives CAISESDLATPLHF.

This chain joins TRBV27 and TRBJ1-2; 10 nucleotides line up with TRBD1. Germline V gene sequence: CDR1 MNHEY, CDR2 SMNVEV (reference sequence). The CDR3 extends over 15 amino acids. The trim removed 3 bases at V and 4 bases at J, leaving 5 bases unmatched. The CDR3 nucleotides are TGTGCCAGCAGTTTGGCCGGGACAGGGGTCTATGGCTACACCTTC. Encoded protein: CASSLAGTGVYGYTF.

This chain connects TRBV11-1 to TRBJ2-5, with TRBD2 matching 11 bases. The V segment lost 0 bases and the J segment 5 bases; nucleotides outside the gene matches: 11. This CDR3 region has 18 residues. Germline V CDR1 and CDR2: SGHAT, FQDESV (reference sequence). DNA of the CDR3: TGTGCCAGCAGCTTAGCGGTGCTAGCGGGGGGAAGTGGGGAGACCCAGTACTTC. Translated: CASSLAVLAGGSGETQYF.

The chain links TRBV6-5 to TRBJ2-7, with TRBD1 identical over 10 bases. CDR1 is MNHEY, CDR2 SVGAGI, per germline. The CDR3 contains 15 residues. After removal of 5 bases from V and 4 bases from J, the junction contained 8 bases not matched to a gene. CDR3 sequence: CASSKTTGGGYEQYF. The DNA of the CDR3 is TGTGCCAGCAGTAAAACGACAGGGGGCGGGTACGAGCAGTACTTC.

The CDR3 DNA reads TGTGCCATCCGCGGACGGGGTCACACCGGGGAGCTGTTTTTT. This codes for CAIRGRGHTGELFF. The chain joins TRBV19 to TRBJ2-2; the D gene is possibly TRBD2 (5 bases). There are 14 residues in the CDR3. Trimming pared 10 bases from V and 3 bases from J, leaving 15 bases between. CDR1 is LNHDA and CDR2 is SQIVND in the germline V gene (reference sequence).

The gene calls are TRBV2 and TRBJ1-2, with D unclear. CDR3 length: 14 amino acids. Trimming pared 5 bases from V and 0 bases from J, leaving 10 bases between. CDR1 and CDR2 (germline): SNHLY, FYNNEI. DNA for the CDR3: TGTGCCAGCAGTCCTCAGAGGACTAACTATGGCTACACCTTC. Amino acids: CASSPQRTNYGYTF.

The chain joins TRBV11-2 to TRBJ2-1, with a tentative D call TRBD1 (5 bases). Trimming cost V 2 bases and J 4 bases, with 12 bases left between them. CDR3 size: 15 residues. In germline, CDR1 is SGHAT, CDR2 FQNNGV. The CDR3 nucleotides are TGTGCCAGCAGCTTACTTAAGGGGCCGTACAATGAGCAGTTCTTC. It yields the protein CASSLLKGPYNEQFF.

The V call is TRBV18, the J call TRBJ2-5, with TRBD2 matching over 13 bases. The CDR3 has 15 residues. Unmatched junction bases numbered 3, after V lost 3 bases and J lost 5 bases. From germline, CDR1 is KGHSH and CDR2 LQKENI. The CDR3 DNA reads TGTGCCAGCTCACCCCGACTAGCGGGGGGTGAGACCCAGTACTTC. The encoded protein is CASSPRLAGGETQYF.

The CDR3 here is CASSLSQGLSNYGYTF. CDR3 nucleotide sequence: TGTGCCAGCAGCTTGTCGCAGGGGCTTTCTAACTATGGCTACACCTTC. The chain links TRBV7-9 to TRBJ1-2; a weak D match, TRBD1 (6 bases). The CDR3 totals 16 residues. V was shortened by 3 bases and J by 0 bases, with 14 bases between the two germline ends. CDR1 and CDR2 (germline): SEHNR, FQNEAQ (reference sequence).

The V gene is TRBV4-1, the J gene TRBJ2-7, with D perhaps matching TRBD2 (7 bases). This CDR3 is 16 amino acids long. Germline V CDR1 and CDR2: MGHRA, YSYEKL. V was pared by 1 base and J by 4 bases, with 17 bases between. The CDR3 coding sequence is TGCGCCAGCAGCCAAGGGGGGGGCAGAGGAGATTACGAGCAGTACTTC. Amino acid sequence: CASSQGGGRGDYEQYF.

The chain joins TRBV5-6 to TRBJ2-2; 7 bases align to TRBD1. V lost 5 bases, J lost 7 bases, and 5 bases stayed unmatched. This CDR3 has 13 amino acids. Germline CDR1 is SGHDT and CDR2 is YYEEEE. The CDR3 reads CASRRGRVGELFF. CDR3 DNA: TGTGCCAGCAGGAGGGGGCGCGTCGGGGAGCTGTTTTTT.

The V and J genes are TRBV30 and TRBJ2-3; D uncertain. Trimming removed 5 bases at V and 3 bases at J, with 12 bases between. CDR1 is GTSNPN and CDR2 is SVGIG in the germline V gene (reference sequence). This CDR3 comprises 13 residues. The CDR3 is CAWQARATDTQYF. The CDR3 DNA sequence: TGTGCCTGGCAGGCAAGGGCGACAGATACGCAGTATTTT.

V gene TRBV28 combines with J gene TRBJ1-1; D is perhaps TRBD1 (5 bases). Trimming took 3 bases from V and 1 from J, leaving 9 bases between them. The CDR3 runs 14 residues. Per germline, CDR1 MDHEN and CDR2 SYDVKM. CDR3 in DNA: TGTGCCAGCAGTTTCCTTACAGGGAACACTGAAGCTTTCTTT. Translated: CASSFLTGNTEAFF.

As DNA, the CDR3 is TGTGCCAGCAGTTTTGGGACAGGTTTGTTCTATGGCTACACCTTC. It codes for CASSFGTGLFYGYTF. The V gene is TRBV28, the J gene TRBJ1-2, with TRBD1 matching 8 bases. The CDR3 totals 15 residues. V was pared by 3 bases and J by 4 bases, with 7 bases of the junction left unmatched. The V gene's germline CDR1 is MDHEN and CDR2 SYDVKM.

The chain combines TRBV18 with TRBJ2-7; no firm D call. V gave up 0 bases and J gave up 0 bases, with 6 bases separating them. The CDR3 sequence is 14 residues long. Germline CDR1 reads KGHSH; CDR2 reads LQKENI. The CDR3 spells CASSPPSSSYEQYF. Written as DNA, the CDR3 is TGTGCCAGCTCACCACCGTCCAGCTCCTACGAGCAGTACTTC.